This T cell receptor beta chain comes out of a study of response to subunit inactivated influenza vaccine. TCRdb re-derived calls from the RT-PCR reads in MiXCR, one entry per CDR3 protein. The sample records approximately 530,000 distinct CDR3 sequences, around 8% being singletons. CDR1 is LGHNA and CDR2 is YSLEER in the germline V gene. This CDR3 has 14 residues. V was pared by 1 base and J by 7 bases, with 11 bases between. This clonotype was observed a handful of times. The antigen is not known. General observations from the study: Every seasonal influenza vaccination brings in few new T cells, the authors suggested.

The sequenced sample was PBMCs from blood, obtained around 2 years after vaccination. The clonotype was recovered from a man between 50 and 75 years old who received an inactivated influenza vaccine. This chain connects TRBV4-3 to TRBJ1-5; no reliable D call. CDR3 region: CASSQVVGRQPQHF. The CDR3 nucleotides read TGCGCCAGCAGCCAAGTGGTGGGAAGACAGCCCCAGCATTTT.